This TCR beta chain is from a study of cytomegalovirus exposure and HLA in healthy donors. Trimming pared 3 bases from V and 0 bases from J, leaving 9 bases between. The CDR3 contains 14 residues. Germline V gene lookup returns CDR1 MNHEY and CDR2 SMNVEV (reference sequence). Donors consisted of healthy bone marrow donors. Findings and caveats of the study: Later work associated 17,000 or so TCR beta sequences with HLA alleles at 0.05 false discovery rate.

PCR employed 60 Vbeta and 13 Jbeta primers. Original processing methods: Later work found approximately 87 million unique TCR beta chains, with 9.5 million to 14 million shared. Sequenced by immunoSEQ multiplex PCR; TCRdb stores in-frame clones only, minus some. That table gives V, J and clone size, and the DNA gave D and trimming. The sample records some 97,000 clones, more than 75% being singletons. With respect to this clone: Its specificity is unknown.

This sequence was found in a woman in her fifties or sixties in good health and CMV-seropositive. The specimen was PBMCs. This chain uses TRBV27 with TRBJ2-7; possibly TRBD1 for D (6 bases). The CDR3 sequence: CASSFDRSSYEQYF. In DNA, the CDR3 is TGTGCCAGCAGTTTCGACAGGAGCTCCTACGAGCAGTACTTC.